These T cell receptor beta chains were read from a single sample in a study of T cell responses to AZD1222 COVID-19 vaccine. Only in-frame clones appear in the TCRdb table, and some are missing; sequencing was by immunoSEQ multiplex PCR. The profile covers some 100,000 clones, with 70% to 90% appearing a single time and 4.4% taken by the ten largest. The source material was peripheral blood, sampled 28 days after the second AZD1222 dose. These receptors came from an adult who received the AZD1222 COVID-19 vaccine. CDR3s include the opening cysteine and the closing phenylalanine or tryptophan. Fields, in order: J gene, clone size, D gene, V gene, CDR3 protein, CDR3 DNA. A D gene is named only where the DNA matches it firmly. Some rows mark clone size as missing; the rest say once, few, many or name a class of expanded clone.

TRBJ2-5 | - | TRBD2 | TRBV6-2/TRBV6-3 | CASSYGLAGTQETQYF | TGTGCCAGCAGTTACGGGTTAGCGGGCACCCAAGAGACCCAGTACTTC
TRBJ2-4 | - | - | TRBV5-1 | CASSPGTLVIQYF | TGCGCCAGCAGTCCCGGGACTCTCGTAATTCAGTACTTC
TRBJ2-3 | - | - | TRBV18 | CASSPNGGTDTQYF | TGTGCCAGCTCACCAAATGGGGGCACAGATACGCAGTATTTT
TRBJ2-7 | - | TRBD2 | TRBV28 | CASSLYSGRAYEQYF | TGTGCCAGCAGTTTATATAGCGGGAGGGCCTACGAGCAGTACTTC
TRBJ2-1 | - | TRBD2 | TRBV9 | CASSVGGGLAGEVNEQFF | TGTGCCAGCAGCGTAGGAGGTGGACTAGCGGGAGAGGTCAATGAGCAGTTCTTC
TRBJ2-1 | - | - | TRBV20-1 | CSAKSGNEQFF | TGCAGTGCTAAGAGCGGCAATGAGCAGTTCTTC
TRBJ1-4 | - | - | TRBV25-1 | CASSGGRRNEKLFF | TGTGCCAGCAGTGGTGGCCGGCGAAATGAAAAACTGTTTTTT
TRBJ1-3 | once | - | TRBV6-5 | CASSSSERTYF | TGTGCCAGCAGCTCCTCGGAAAGGACTTATTTT
TRBJ2-5 | - | TRBD2 | TRBV5-8 | CASSSGLAGESQETQYF | TGTGCCAGCAGTTCTGGGCTAGCGGGGGAGTCCCAAGAGACCCAGTACTTC
TRBJ1-2 | - | - | TRBV4-1 | CASSLRTRERGRGYTF | TGCGCCAGCAGCCTAAGAACCCGAGAACGAGGGAGGGGCTACACCTTC